This is a list of T cell receptor beta chains from one sample in a study of blood T cell repertoires in COVID-19. The repertoire was sequenced with immunoSEQ multiplex PCR; TCRdb's copy has only in-frame clones and lacks some. This sample has about 400,000 clones, with 80% to 90% found just once. Input material: peripheral blood. The receptors come from a man aged 35 to 55 with acute or convalescent COVID-19. CDR3s include the opening cysteine and the closing phenylalanine or tryptophan. Each record gives: clone size, V gene, J gene, D gene, CDR3 protein, CDR3 DNA. The D gene is left open where the match is weak. Clone size is not always given. Where it is, it says once, few, many or a class for expanded clones.

-	TRBV19	TRBJ1-5	-	CASSILVDSNQPQHF	TGTGCCAGTAGTATTTTAGTTGATAGCAATCAGCCCCAGCATTTT
-	TRBV18	TRBJ2-5	TRBD1	CASSSRQGNQETQYF	TGTGCCAGCTCATCTCGACAGGGAAACCAAGAGACCCAGTACTTC
-	TRBV28	TRBJ1-1	-	CASSLSGWGTEAFF	TGTGCCAGCAGTTTATCAGGGTGGGGCACTGAAGCTTTCTTT
-	TRBV19	TRBJ2-6	-	CASSISSGANVLTF	TGTGCCAGTAGTATCAGCTCTGGGGCCAACGTCCTGACTTTC
once	TRBV11-2	TRBJ2-7	-	CASSKTRRTAWSYEQYF	TGTGCCAGCAGCAAGACCCGCCGGACAGCCTGGAGCTACGAGCAGTACTTC
-	TRBV11-1	TRBJ1-6	TRBD1	CASSSGTVINNSPLHF	TGTGCCAGCAGCTCAGGGACAGTGATTAATAATTCACCCCTCCACTTT
-	TRBV9	TRBJ2-7	-	CASSVGSDYEQYF	TGTGCCAGCAGCGTAGGGAGCGACTACGAGCAGTACTTC
-	TRBV5-1	TRBJ2-1	-	CASSLARGFLNEQFF	TGCGCCAGCAGCTTGGCCCGCGGGTTCTTGAATGAGCAGTTCTTC
-	TRBV10-1	TRBJ2-3	-	CATSRDRIGDTQYF	TGCGCTACGAGTAGAGACAGGATCGGGGATACGCAGTATTTT
-	TRBV7-6	TRBJ1-1	-	CASSRGGVNTEAFF	TGTGCCAGCAGCCGGGGCGGGGTGAACACTGAAGCTTTCTTT
-	TRBV9	TRBJ1-3	-	CASSPARSGNTIYF	TGTGCCAGCAGCCCTGCCAGGTCTGGAAACACCATATATTTT
-	TRBV2	TRBJ2-7	TRBD1	CASSPRAGGAYEQYF	TGTGCCAGCAGTCCCCGGGCAGGGGGAGCGTACGAGCAGTACTTC
once	TRBV3-1/TRBV3-2	TRBJ2-7	TRBD2	CASSQGISGGVEQYF	TGTGCCAGCAGCCAAGGTATTAGCGGGGGGGTGGAGCAGTACTTC
-	TRBV28	TRBJ2-5	-	CASSYRVWETQYF	TGTGCCAGCAGTTACAGGGTGTGGGAGACCCAGTACTTC
-	TRBV20-1	TRBJ2-7	-	CSASYGFTYEQYF	TGCAGTGCTAGTTACGGGTTTACCTACGAGCAGTACTTC
-	TRBV11-1	TRBJ2-3	TRBD2	CASSSLAGTPPDTQYF	TGTGCCAGCAGCTCTCTAGCGGGGACCCCTCCAGATACGCAGTATTTT
once	TRBV19	TRBJ2-6	-	CASSLSGANVLTF	TGTGCCAGTAGTCTCTCTGGGGCCAACGTCCTGACTTTC
once	TRBV24-1	TRBJ1-1	TRBD1	CATRGQGVSEAFF	TGTGCCACCAGGGGACAGGGGGTATCTGAAGCTTTCTTT
once	TRBV5-4	TRBJ1-3	-	CASSPGSARGGTSGNTIYF	TGTGCCAGCAGCCCCGGATCCGCTCGAGGGGGTACCTCTGGAAACACCATATATTTT
-	TRBV6-5	TRBJ1-6	TRBD1	CASSYRQGYNSPLHF	TGTGCCAGCAGTTACAGACAGGGTTATAATTCACCCCTCCACTTT
-	TRBV6-6	TRBJ2-7	-	CASSYSLGREQYF	TGTGCCAGCAGTTACTCTTTGGGGAGAGAGCAGTACTTC
-	TRBV11-2	TRBJ2-3	-	CASSLYSLSTDTQYF	TGTGCCAGCAGCCTGTACAGCTTAAGCACAGATACGCAGTATTTT
-	TRBV5-6	TRBJ1-1	-	CASSLVAGDPEAFF	TGTGCCAGCAGCTTGGTGGCAGGGGACCCTGAAGCTTTCTTT
-	TRBV27	TRBJ2-2	-	CASSLASVGELFF	TGTGCCAGCAGCCTAGCGTCGGTGGGGGAGCTGTTTTTT
-	TRBV19	TRBJ2-7	TRBD1	CASSKGQGAYEQYF	TGTGCCAGTAGTAAAGGACAGGGGGCCTACGAGCAGTACTTC
-	TRBV6-6	TRBJ2-7	-	CASGMGLSAYEQYF	TGTGCCAGCGGAATGGGACTTTCCGCCTACGAGCAGTACTTC
-	TRBV7-6	TRBJ2-2	-	CASSLGGGYTGELFF	TGTGCCAGCAGCTTAGGCGGGGGCTACACCGGGGAGCTGTTTTTT
once	TRBV6-5	TRBJ2-1	-	CASSRGSDNEQFF	TGTGCCAGCAGCCGAGGCTCGGATAATGAGCAGTTCTTC
once	TRBV4-1	TRBJ1-4	TRBD1	CASSQEQGAGEKLFF	TGCGCCAGCAGCCAAGAACAGGGGGCGGGTGAAAAACTGTTTTTT
-	TRBV6-5	TRBJ1-1	-	CASSDQFTGYEAFF	TGTGCCAGCAGCGATCAGTTTACAGGTTATGAAGCTTTCTTT
few	TRBV15	TRBJ1-2	-	CATSEDGDYGYTF	TGTGCCACCAGCGAAGACGGAGACTATGGCTACACCTTC
-	TRBV9	TRBJ2-1	TRBD1	CASSADRGSYNEQFF	TGTGCCAGCAGCGCCGACAGGGGATCCTACAATGAGCAGTTCTTC
-	TRBV11-2	TRBJ2-7	TRBD1	CASSRLGTASYEQYF	TGTGCCAGCAGCCGTCTCGGGACAGCTTCCTACGAGCAGTACTTC
-	TRBV7-2	TRBJ2-5	-	CASSLFSGEETQYF	TGTGCCAGCAGCTTATTTAGCGGAGAAGAGACCCAGTACTTC
once	TRBV28	TRBJ1-1	-	CASSLDVQGNTEAFF	TGTGCCAGCAGTTTAGATGTTCAGGGGAACACTGAAGCTTTCTTT
-	TRBV11-3	TRBJ2-2	-	CASSLVGVVGELFF	TGTGCCAGCAGCTTAGTAGGGGTCGTCGGGGAGCTGTTTTTT
-	TRBV4-2	TRBJ1-6	-	CASSQAAQNNNSPLHF	TGTGCCAGCAGCCAAGCAGCACAGAATAACAATTCACCCCTCCACTTT
few	TRBV7-9	TRBJ2-1	-	CASSSRTRSNEQFF	TGTGCCAGCAGCTCCCGGACTCGTTCCAATGAGCAGTTCTTC
-	TRBV28	TRBJ2-7	-	CASNPGGGGTAYEQYF	TGTGCCAGCAACCCCGGGGGGGGCGGGACAGCCTACGAGCAGTACTTC
once	TRBV19	TRBJ1-1	-	CASTLADRNTEAFF	TGTGCCAGTACCCTCGCGGACAGGAACACTGAAGCTTTCTTT
-	TRBV2	TRBJ1-2	-	CASSESRGIYGYTF	TGTGCCAGCAGTGAATCTCGGGGTATCTATGGCTACACCTTC
-	TRBV19	TRBJ1-6	-	CASSIWLDLRHSPLHF	TGTGCCAGTAGTATTTGGTTAGACCTGAGGCATTCACCCCTCCACTTT
-	TRBV13	TRBJ2-7	-	CASSWGPGAYEQYF	TGTGCCAGCAGCTGGGGTCCGGGGGCCTACGAGCAGTACTTC